This TCR beta chain was recorded in a study of CD8 T cells in ankylosing spondylitis. General study findings and limits: Some motif variants had been reported before (in reactive arthritis synovial fluid and blood). One TCR beta motif, made up of roughly eight highly homologous variants, appeared characteristic of ankylosing spondylitis blood. Reported data indicate significant enrichment of disease-linked clones within matched ankylosing spondylitis synovial fluid.

A word on this clonotype: Its antigen is not known. One end of the junction is discordant with germline, which a read error may explain.

TCRdb itself ran the 5' RACE reads through MiXCR, one entry per CDR3 protein. The sample includes around 88,000 distinct CDR3 sequences, approximately 9% of them seen just once. Germline CDR1 reads SGHRS; CDR2 reads YFSETQ. CDR3 length equals 15 residues. The sequence derives from a male donor with ankylosing spondylitis or in good health (not recorded which). Material: blood, either unsorted or a sorted T cell fraction (not recorded which). V and J are TRBV5-1 and TRBJ2-7; D might be TRBD1 or TRBD2, each matching 5 bases. This CDR3 reads CASSLVGGYSSEQYF. The CDR3 DNA follows: TGCGCCAGCAGCTTGGTTGGGGGTTACTCCTCCGAGCAGTACTTC.